This TCR beta chain was obtained from a study of blood T cell repertoires in COVID-19. Study at large: There were acute and convalescent COVID-19 samples, and they came from the United States, Italy and Spain. Sources were T cells, B-cell-depleted T cells, or PBMCs; the material itself was cDNA or gDNA.

The repertoire was sequenced with immunoSEQ multiplex PCR; TCRdb's copy has only in-frame clones and lacks some. The repertoire consists of 90,000 to 150,000 clones, with 65% to 90% occurring once and the leading ten covering roughly 10%. V shed 1 base and J shed 5 bases, with 5 bases lying between them. The CDR3 totals 13 residues. From germline, CDR1 is KGHSH and CDR2 LQKENI. Sequencing was carried out using peripheral blood. This chain links TRBV18 with TRBJ2-2, with D possibly being TRBD1 (5 bases). This TCR came from an elderly man with acute or convalescent COVID-19. The CDR3 protein is CASSPQGTGELFF. The CDR3 coding sequence is TGTGCCAGCTCACCACAGGGGACCGGGGAGCTGTTTTTT.